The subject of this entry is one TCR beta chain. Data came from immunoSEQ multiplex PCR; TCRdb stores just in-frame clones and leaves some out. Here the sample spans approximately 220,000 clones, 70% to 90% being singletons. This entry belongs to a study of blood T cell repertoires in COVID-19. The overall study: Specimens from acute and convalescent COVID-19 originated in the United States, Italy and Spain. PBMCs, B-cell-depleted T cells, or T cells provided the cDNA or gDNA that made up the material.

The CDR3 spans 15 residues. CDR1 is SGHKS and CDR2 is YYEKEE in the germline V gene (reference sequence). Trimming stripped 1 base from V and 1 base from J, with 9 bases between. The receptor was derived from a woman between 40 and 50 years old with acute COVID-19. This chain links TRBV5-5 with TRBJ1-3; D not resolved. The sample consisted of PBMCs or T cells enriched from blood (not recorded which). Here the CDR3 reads CASSLFSGSGNTIYF. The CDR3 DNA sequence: TGTGCCAGCAGCTTGTTCTCGGGATCTGGAAACACCATATATTTT.